The next 21 T cell receptor beta chains were all read from a single sample in a study of early T cells in non-severe SARS-CoV-2 infection. Using its own MiXCR run on the 5' RACE reads, TCRdb lists one record per CDR3 protein. Here the sample spans tens of thousands of distinct CDR3 sequences, 11% being singletons. Sequenced sample: whole blood. Receptors were obtained from an adult who was a healthcare worker with PCR-confirmed SARS-CoV-2 infection or an uninfected control (not recorded which).

This clonotype has more than one count but fewer than ten. The CDR3 reads CASATDISNEQFF. DNA of the CDR3: TGTGCCAGCGCAACGGACATTTCCAATGAGCAGTTCTTC. The chain employs TRBV18 and TRBJ2-1; possible D gene TRBD1, 5 bases. The V gene lost 8 bases and the J gene lost 6 bases, with 14 bases spanning the gap. Per germline, CDR1 KGHSH and CDR2 LQKENI. The CDR3 sequence is 13 residues long.

This chain connects TRBV4-1 to TRBJ1-5; maybe TRBD1 (5 bases). CDR3 length: 16 amino acids. Trimming cost V 0 bases and J 2 bases, with 11 bases left between them. Germline lookup yields CDR1 MGHRA and CDR2 YSYEKL. As DNA, the CDR3 is TGCGCCAGCAGCCAAGATCGGGGGTCGGGCAATCAGCCCCAGCATTTT. It is translated as CASSQDRGSGNQPQHF.

This clonotype was counted ten times or more. The V call is TRBV14, the J call TRBJ2-7; D possibly corresponds to TRBD2 (6 bases). The CDR3 is 13 amino acids. Germline-derived CDR1 and CDR2 are SGHDN and FVKESK. Trimming stripped 5 bases from V and 7 bases from J, with 15 bases between. CDR3 coding DNA: TGTGCCAGCAGCGTCTCACTAGCCAGTGAGCAGTACTTC. Protein sequence: CASSVSLASEQYF.

In its sample, this clonotype was seen many times. This chain joins TRBV11-2 and TRBJ2-5; 8 bases agree with TRBD2. Looked up from germline, CDR1 is SGHAT and CDR2 is FQNNGV. This CDR3 has 15 amino acids. Germline trimming cut 1 base from V and 3 bases from J; bases unmatched to any gene: 4. The CDR3 here is CASSLVGAGEETQYF. The DNA of the CDR3 is TGTGCCAGCAGCTTAGTCGGAGCGGGAGAAGAGACCCAGTACTTC. The whole variable domain, filled in from reference TRBV11-2 and TRBJ2-5, reads EAGVAQSPRYKIIEKRQSVAFWCNPISGHATLYWYQQILGQGPKLLIQFQNNGVVDDSQLPKDRFSAERLKGVDSTLKIQPAKLEDSAVYLCASSLVGAGEETQYFGPGTRLLVL.

This clonotype was recorded many times. This chain joins TRBV28 and TRBJ2-3, with D possibly TRBD2 on 5 matching bases. Germline V CDR1 and CDR2: MDHEN, SYDVKM. Trimming removed 3 bases from V and 3 bases from J, with 16 bases in between. The CDR3 length is 16 residues. For the CDR3, the DNA is TGTGCCAGCAGTTTGCCCGCGGGCCTGAGAACAGATACGCAGTATTTT. Its protein is CASSLPAGLRTDTQYF.

V and J are TRBV4-1 and TRBJ1-2; D is unclear. V was trimmed by 0 bases and J by 2 bases, leaving 13 bases between them. Germline V gene data show CDR1 as MGHRA and CDR2 as YSYEKL. This CDR3 spans 16 amino acids. The CDR3 loop reads CASSQDMAGPNYGYTF. The CDR3, as DNA: TGCGCCAGCAGCCAAGATATGGCAGGCCCCAACTATGGCTACACCTTC.

This clonotype was seen ten or more times. The chain couples TRBV20-1 to TRBJ2-5, with 8 bases identical to TRBD2. The germline V gene encodes CDR1 DFQATT and CDR2 SNEGSKA (reference sequence). This CDR3 has 14 residues. V was clipped by 0 bases and J by 5 bases; unmatched bases: 5. CDR3 region: CSAREGGRSETQYF. CDR3 coding DNA: TGCAGTGCTAGAGAAGGCGGGAGGTCGGAGACCCAGTACTTC.

Ten or more counts support this clonotype. The chain couples TRBV5-5 to TRBJ1-1, with TRBD1 matching 10 bases. The V segment lost 4 bases and the J segment 3 bases; nucleotides outside the gene matches: 15. Per germline, CDR1 SGHKS and CDR2 YYEKEE (reference sequence). CDR3 length: 18 amino acids. CDR3 sequence: CASSPGRDRGFRYTEAFF. The CDR3, as DNA: TGTGCCAGCAGCCCGGGACGGGACAGGGGCTTCCGTTACACTGAAGCTTTCTTT.

This clonotype occurred a few times. This chain connects TRBV6-1 to TRBJ2-7; no clear D. Germline assignment: CDR1 MNHNS and CDR2 SASEGT. Trimming removed 0 bases at V and 2 bases at J, with 11 bases between. The CDR3 covers 15 residues. The DNA of the CDR3 is TGTGCCAGCAGTGAAGCGTATAGAGGTACCTACGAGCAGTACTTC. Amino acids: CASSEAYRGTYEQYF.

The chain is built from TRBV12-3 or TRBV12-4 and TRBJ2-7; D is ambiguous. The CDR3 runs 13 residues. V lost 3 bases to trimming and J lost 1 base, with 7 bases between them. DNA of the CDR3: TGTGCCAGCAGTTTCGGCGGTTCCTACGAGCAGTACTTC. Its protein product is CASSFGGSYEQYF.

The rearrangement uses TRBV11-2 and TRBJ2-4; 7 bases are shared with TRBD1. V was pared by 1 base and J by 5 bases, with 5 bases of the junction left unmatched. From germline, CDR1 is SGHAT and CDR2 FQNNGV. CDR3 size: 15 residues. The CDR3 spells CASSLGHRGENIQYF. CDR3 sequence (DNA): TGTGCCAGCAGCTTAGGACACAGGGGTGAAAACATTCAGTACTTC.

This clonotype was counted at least ten times. V gene TRBV20-1 combines with J gene TRBJ2-4, with D perhaps matching TRBD1 (5 bases). Germline CDR1 and CDR2: DFQATT and SNEGSKA (reference sequence). Trimming took off 3 bases at V and 0 bases at J, with 15 bases between the two ends. The CDR3 loop spans 16 amino acids. The CDR3 spells CSASGLMTVAKNIQYF. CDR3 in DNA: TGCAGTGCTAGCGGTTTGATGACAGTAGCCAAAAACATTCAGTACTTC.

The rearrangement uses TRBV6-5 and TRBJ1-2; D gene ambiguous. Germline values: CDR1 MNHEY, CDR2 SVGAGI. The CDR3 totals 13 residues. Trimming pared 6 bases from V and 10 bases from J, leaving 18 bases between. The CDR3 nucleotides are TGTGCCAGCAGGTCTCTAACTATGGGTGACTACACCTTC. It specifies CASRSLTMGDYTF.

The gene calls are TRBV7-8 and TRBJ1-3; 8 bases are shared with TRBD1. Germline CDR1 and CDR2: SGHVS and FQNEAQ. V shed 4 bases and J 3 bases; nucleotides not matched to a gene: 11. This CDR3 is built from 17 residues. This chain's CDR3 is CASSSTWGGQGGNTIYF. CDR3 coding DNA: TGTGCCAGCAGCTCCACATGGGGCGGACAGGGTGGAAACACCATATATTTT.

The chain recombines TRBV6-6 with TRBJ1-5; 11 nucleotides line up with TRBD1. CDR1 MNHNY and CDR2 SVGAGI come from the germline V gene (reference sequence). The CDR3 is 15 amino acids. The J segment lost 7 bases and the V segment lost 6 bases, leaving 8 bases of the junction unmatched. CDR3 loop: CASRTGTGGRQPQHF. The DNA of the CDR3 is TGTGCCAGCAGAACTGGGACAGGGGGACGGCAGCCCCAGCATTTT.

In this sample, this clonotype turned up many times. The chain couples TRBV28 to TRBJ2-1, with 13 bases that match TRBD2. From germline, CDR1 is MDHEN and CDR2 SYDVKM. J gave up 8 bases and V 5 bases, and 9 bases lay outside the gene matches. The CDR3 is made up of 16 amino acids. The CDR3 loop is CASSGTGTSGIYEQFF. CDR3 nucleotides: TGTGCCAGCAGTGGGACCGGGACTAGCGGGATCTATGAGCAGTTCTTC. The full variable domain, in which reference TRBV28 and TRBJ2-1 provide the parts outside the CDR3, is DVKVTQSSRYLVKRTGEKVFLECVQDMDHENMFWYRQDPGLGLRLIYFSYDVKMKEKGDIPEGYSVSREKKERFSLILESASTNQTSMYLCASSGTGTSGIYEQFFGPGTRLTVL.

A few counts support this clonotype. V gene TRBV21-1 combines with J gene TRBJ2-7; the DNA was not compared with TRBD1, the D call given in the table. TRBV21-1 is flagged as a pseudogene. The CDR3 totals 18 residues. The CDR3 DNA sequence: TGTGCCAGCAGCCCCCCCACCCCCCGGGACAGGGGATCCTACGAGCAGTACTTC. The encoded protein is CASSPPTPRDRGSYEQYF.

J is TRBJ2-7 and V is TRBV19, with unresolved D. Germline values: CDR1 LNHDA, CDR2 SQIVND (reference sequence). Trimming shortened V by 3 bases and J by 4 bases, and 13 bases separated the two germline ends. The CDR3 loop spans 14 amino acids. The DNA for the CDR3 is TGTGCCAGTAGTATCGACCGGACGTTGTACGAGCAGTACTTC. As protein: CASSIDRTLYEQYF.

This clonotype showed up just a few times. The rearrangement links TRBV7-2 to TRBJ2-7; no clear D gene. Trimming left V 3 bases short and J 8 bases short, with 14 bases between. In germline, CDR1 is SGHTA, CDR2 FQGNSA. CDR3 length: 13 residues. The CDR3 region has the DNA TGTGCCAGCAGCTTGCTCGCCTATTCCCAGCAGTACTTC. This codes for CASSLLAYSQQYF.

The chain uses TRBV12-3 or TRBV12-4 and TRBJ1-2, with D hard to call. V lost 7 bases, J lost 4 bases, and 19 bases lay in between. This CDR3 has 15 amino acids. CDR3 protein: CASTPGPGNPYGYTF. The CDR3 nucleotides read TGTGCCAGCACCCCCGGACCGGGAAATCCCTATGGCTACACCTTC.

V is TRBV20-1 and J is TRBJ2-3; D unclear. The V end was cut by 5 bases, the J end by 2 bases, with 11 bases between. Germline V gene lookup returns CDR1 DFQATT and CDR2 SNEGSKA (reference sequence). The CDR3 is 13 residues long. The CDR3 reads CSAVTDDTDTQYF. In DNA, the CDR3 is TGCAGTGCTGTAACGGATGACACAGATACGCAGTATTTT.